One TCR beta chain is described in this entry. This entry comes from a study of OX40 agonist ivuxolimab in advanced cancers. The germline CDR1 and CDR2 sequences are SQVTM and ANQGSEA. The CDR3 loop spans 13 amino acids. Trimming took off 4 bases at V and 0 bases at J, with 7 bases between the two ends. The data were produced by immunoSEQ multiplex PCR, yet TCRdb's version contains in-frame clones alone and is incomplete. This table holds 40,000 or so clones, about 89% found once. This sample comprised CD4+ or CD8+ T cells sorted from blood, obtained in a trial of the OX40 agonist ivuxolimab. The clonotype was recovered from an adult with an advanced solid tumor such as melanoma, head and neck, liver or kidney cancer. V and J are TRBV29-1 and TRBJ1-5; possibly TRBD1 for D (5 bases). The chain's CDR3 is CSVGTSSNQPQHF. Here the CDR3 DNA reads TGCAGCGTTGGGACATCTAGCAATCAGCCCCAGCATTTT.